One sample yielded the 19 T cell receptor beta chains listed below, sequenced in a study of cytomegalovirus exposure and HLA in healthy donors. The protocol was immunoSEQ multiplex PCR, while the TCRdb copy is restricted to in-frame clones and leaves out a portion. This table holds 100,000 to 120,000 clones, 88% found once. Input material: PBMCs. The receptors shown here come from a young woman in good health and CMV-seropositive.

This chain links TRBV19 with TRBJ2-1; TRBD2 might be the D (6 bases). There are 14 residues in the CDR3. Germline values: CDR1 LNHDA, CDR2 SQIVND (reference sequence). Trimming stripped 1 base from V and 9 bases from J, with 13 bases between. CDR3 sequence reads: CASSIVGREVEQFF. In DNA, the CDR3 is TGTGCCAGTAGTATAGTCGGCAGGGAGGTTGAGCAGTTCTTC.

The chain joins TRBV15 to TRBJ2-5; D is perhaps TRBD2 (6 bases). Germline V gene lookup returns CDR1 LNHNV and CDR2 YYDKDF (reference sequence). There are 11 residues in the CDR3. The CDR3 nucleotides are TGTGCGACCGGGAGCCAGGAGACCCAGTACTTC. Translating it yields CATGSQETQYF.

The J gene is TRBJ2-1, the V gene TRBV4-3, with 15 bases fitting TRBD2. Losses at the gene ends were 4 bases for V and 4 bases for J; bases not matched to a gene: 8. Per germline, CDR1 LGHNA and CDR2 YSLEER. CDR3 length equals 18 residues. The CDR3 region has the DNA TGCGCCAGCAGCCCTGGACTAGCGGGGGGGCCGAATTACAATGAGCAGTTCTTC. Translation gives CASSPGLAGGPNYNEQFF.

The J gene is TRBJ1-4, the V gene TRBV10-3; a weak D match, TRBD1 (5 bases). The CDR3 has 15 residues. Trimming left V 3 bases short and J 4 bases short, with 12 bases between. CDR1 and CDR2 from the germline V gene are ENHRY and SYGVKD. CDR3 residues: CAISDAQGSNEKLFF. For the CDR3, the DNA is TGTGCCATCAGTGACGCGCAGGGAAGTAATGAAAAACTGTTTTTT.

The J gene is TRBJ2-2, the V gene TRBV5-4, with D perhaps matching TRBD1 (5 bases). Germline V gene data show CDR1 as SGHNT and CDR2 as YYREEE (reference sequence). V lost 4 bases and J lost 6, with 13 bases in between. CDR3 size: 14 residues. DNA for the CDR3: TGTGCCAGCAGCCCATCAGGGTATCCCGGGGAGCTGTTTTTT. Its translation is CASSPSGYPGELFF.

For the CDR3, the DNA is TGTGCCACCAGCAGGGGGGGACAGGGGGTCAAGAATGAGCAGTTCTTC. Translated, it gives CATSRGGQGVKNEQFF. The V call is TRBV15, the J call TRBJ2-1; 11 nucleotides agree with TRBD1. J lost 7 bases, V lost 3 bases, and 8 bases had no gene match. The CDR3 is made up of 16 amino acids. Looked up from germline, CDR1 is LNHNV and CDR2 is YYDKDF (reference sequence). Supplemented by reference TRBV15 and TRBJ2-1, the full variable domain reads DAMVIQNPRYQVTQFGKPVTLSCSQTLNHNVMYWYQQKSSQAPKLLFHYYDKDFNNEADTPDNFQSRRPNTSFCFLDIRSPGLGDTAMYLCATSRGGQGVKNEQFFGPGTRLTVL.

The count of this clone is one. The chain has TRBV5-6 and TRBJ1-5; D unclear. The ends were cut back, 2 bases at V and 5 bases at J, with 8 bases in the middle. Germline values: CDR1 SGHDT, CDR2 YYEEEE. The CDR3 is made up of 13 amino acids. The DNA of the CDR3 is TGTGCCAGCAGCTTCGTAGGAGATCAGCCCCAGCATTTT. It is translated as CASSFVGDQPQHF. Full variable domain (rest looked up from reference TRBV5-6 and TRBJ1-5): DAGVTQSPTHLIKTRGQQVTLRCSPKSGHDTVSWYQQALGQGPQFIFQYYEEEERQRGNFPDRFSGHQFPNYSSELNVNALLLGDSALYLCASSFVGDQPQHFGDGTRLSIL.

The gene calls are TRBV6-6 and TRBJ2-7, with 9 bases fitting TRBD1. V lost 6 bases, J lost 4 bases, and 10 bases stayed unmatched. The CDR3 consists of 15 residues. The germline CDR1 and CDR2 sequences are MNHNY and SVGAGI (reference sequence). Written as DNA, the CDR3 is TGTGCCAGCAGGTCACCGGGACAGGGCGGTTACGAGCAGTACTTC. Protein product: CASRSPGQGGYEQYF.

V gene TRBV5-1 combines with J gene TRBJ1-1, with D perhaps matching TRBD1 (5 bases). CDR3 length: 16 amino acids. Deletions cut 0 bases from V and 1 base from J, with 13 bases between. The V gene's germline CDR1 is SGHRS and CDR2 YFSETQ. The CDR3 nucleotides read TGCGCCAGCAGCTTGGGAGGTGGGGCCCAGAACACTGAAGCTTTCTTT. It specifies CASSLGGGAQNTEAFF.

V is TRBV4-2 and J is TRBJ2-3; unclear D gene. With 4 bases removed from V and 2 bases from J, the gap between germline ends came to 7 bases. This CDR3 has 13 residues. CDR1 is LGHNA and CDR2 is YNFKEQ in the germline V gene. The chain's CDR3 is CASSLTVTDTQYF. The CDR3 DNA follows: TGTGCCAGCAGCCTAACTGTCACAGATACGCAGTATTTT.

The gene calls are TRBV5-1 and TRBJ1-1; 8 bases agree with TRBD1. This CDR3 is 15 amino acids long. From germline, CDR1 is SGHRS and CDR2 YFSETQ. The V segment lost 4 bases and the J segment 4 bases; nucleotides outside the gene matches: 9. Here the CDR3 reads CASSKETGVGTEAFF. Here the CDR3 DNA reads TGCGCCAGCAGCAAGGAGACAGGGGTAGGCACTGAAGCTTTCTTT.

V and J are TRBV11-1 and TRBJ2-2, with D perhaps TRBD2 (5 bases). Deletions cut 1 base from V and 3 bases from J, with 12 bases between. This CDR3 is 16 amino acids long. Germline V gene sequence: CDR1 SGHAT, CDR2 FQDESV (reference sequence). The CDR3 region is CASSLGSGFHTGELFF. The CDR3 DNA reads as TGTGCCAGCAGCTTAGGGTCGGGGTTCCACACCGGGGAGCTGTTTTTT.

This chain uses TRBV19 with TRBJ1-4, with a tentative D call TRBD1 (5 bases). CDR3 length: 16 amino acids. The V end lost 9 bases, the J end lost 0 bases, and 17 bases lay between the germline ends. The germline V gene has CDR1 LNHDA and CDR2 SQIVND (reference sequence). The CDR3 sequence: CASGGSLEATNEKLFF. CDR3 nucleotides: TGTGCCAGCGGGGGGTCCCTGGAGGCAACTAATGAAAAACTGTTTTTT.

The CDR3 DNA reads TGTGCCAGCAGTTCCTCAGGAGGCGAGCAGTACTTC. Its translation: CASSSSGGEQYF. The chain links TRBV6-5 to TRBJ2-7, with D possibly being TRBD2 (5 bases). The CDR3 consists of 12 residues. Trimming pared 4 bases from V and 6 bases from J, leaving 10 bases between. Germline V gene sequence: CDR1 MNHEY, CDR2 SVGAGI.

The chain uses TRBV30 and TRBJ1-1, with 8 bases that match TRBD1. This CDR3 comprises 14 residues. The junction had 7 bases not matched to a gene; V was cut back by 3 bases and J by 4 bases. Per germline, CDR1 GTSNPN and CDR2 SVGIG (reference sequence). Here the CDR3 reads CAWRRQGMFTEAFF. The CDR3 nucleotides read TGTGCCTGGAGGAGACAGGGGATGTTCACTGAAGCTTTCTTT.

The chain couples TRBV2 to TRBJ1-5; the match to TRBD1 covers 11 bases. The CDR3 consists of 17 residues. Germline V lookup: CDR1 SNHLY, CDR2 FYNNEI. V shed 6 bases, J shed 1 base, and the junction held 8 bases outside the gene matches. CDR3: CASSAGQGARSNQPQHF. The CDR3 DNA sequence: TGTGCCAGCAGCGCAGGACAGGGGGCACGAAGCAATCAGCCCCAGCATTTT.

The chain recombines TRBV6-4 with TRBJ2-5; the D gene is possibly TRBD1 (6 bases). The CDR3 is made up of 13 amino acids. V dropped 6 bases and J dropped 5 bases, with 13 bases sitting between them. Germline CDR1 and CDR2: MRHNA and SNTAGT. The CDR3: CASSKDRRETQYF. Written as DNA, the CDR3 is TGTGCCAGCAGCAAAGACAGGCGGGAGACCCAGTACTTC.

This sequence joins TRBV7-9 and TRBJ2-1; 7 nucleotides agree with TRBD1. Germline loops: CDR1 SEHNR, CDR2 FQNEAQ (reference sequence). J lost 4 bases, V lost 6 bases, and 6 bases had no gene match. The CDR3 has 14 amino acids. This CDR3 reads CASRPGTDYNEQFF. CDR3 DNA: TGTGCCAGCAGACCCGGGACAGATTACAATGAGCAGTTCTTC.

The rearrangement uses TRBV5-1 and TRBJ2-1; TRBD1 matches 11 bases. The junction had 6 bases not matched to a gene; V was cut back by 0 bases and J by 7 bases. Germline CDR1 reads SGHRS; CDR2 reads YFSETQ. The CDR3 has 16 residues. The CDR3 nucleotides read TGCGCCAGCAGCTTGGCCGGGACAGGGGGATTGAATGAGCAGTTCTTC. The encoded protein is CASSLAGTGGLNEQFF.